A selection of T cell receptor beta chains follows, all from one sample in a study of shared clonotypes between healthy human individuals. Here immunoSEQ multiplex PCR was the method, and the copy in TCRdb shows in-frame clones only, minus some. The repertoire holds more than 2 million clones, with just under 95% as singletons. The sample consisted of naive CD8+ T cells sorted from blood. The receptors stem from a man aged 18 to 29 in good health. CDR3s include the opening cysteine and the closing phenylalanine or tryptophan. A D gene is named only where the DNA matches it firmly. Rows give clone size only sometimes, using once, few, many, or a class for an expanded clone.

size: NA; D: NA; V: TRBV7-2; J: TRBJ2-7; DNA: TGTGCCAGCAGCTTAATCGACCAGGGAGAATACGAGCAGTACTTC; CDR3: CASSLIDQGEYEQYF
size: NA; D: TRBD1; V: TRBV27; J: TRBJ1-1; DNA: TGTGCCAGCAGTGACAGGGGGTTGGACACTGAAGCTTTCTTT; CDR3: CASSDRGLDTEAFF
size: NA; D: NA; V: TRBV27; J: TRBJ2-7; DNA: TGTGCCAGCAGTATAACCTCGGGAAGCTCCTACGAGCAGTACTTC; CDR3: CASSITSGSSYEQYF
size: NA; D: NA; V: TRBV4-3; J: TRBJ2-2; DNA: TGCGCCAGCAGCCAAGAGGGGCCGGGACTCAATACCGGGGAGCTGTTTTTT; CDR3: CASSQEGPGLNTGELFF
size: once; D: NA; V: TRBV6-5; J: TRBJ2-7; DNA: TGTGCCAGCAGTTACGACGGGACACTCCCCGAGCAGTACTTC; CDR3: CASSYDGTLPEQYF
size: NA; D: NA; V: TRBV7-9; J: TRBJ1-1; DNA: TGTGCCAGCAGCTCTTCGAACACTGAAGCTTTCTTT; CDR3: CASSSSNTEAFF
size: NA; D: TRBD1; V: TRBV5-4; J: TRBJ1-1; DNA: TGTGCCAGCAGCTTGCCCCCGGGACAGGCTAGGGTCACTGAAGCTTTCTTT; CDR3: CASSLPPGQARVTEAFF
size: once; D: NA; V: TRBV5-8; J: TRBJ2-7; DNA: TGTGCCAGCAGCTTGGCAGGGGTTACGTACGAGCAGTACTTC; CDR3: CASSLAGVTYEQYF
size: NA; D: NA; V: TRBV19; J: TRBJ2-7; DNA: TGTGCCAGTAGTATTTCCAGGGCCGACGAGCAGTACTTC; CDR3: CASSISRADEQYF
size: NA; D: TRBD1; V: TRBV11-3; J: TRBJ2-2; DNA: TGTGCCAGCAGCCCTCGGACAGGGGAGAACACCGGGGAGCTGTTTTTT; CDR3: CASSPRTGENTGELFF
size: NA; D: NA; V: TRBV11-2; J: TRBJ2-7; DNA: TGTGCCAGCAGCTTCGCAGGGCCGGGCTACGAGCAGTACTTC; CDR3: CASSFAGPGYEQYF
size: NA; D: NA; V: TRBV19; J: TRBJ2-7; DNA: TGTGCCAGTAGTATCCGCGCATTCCGCGAGCAGTACTTC; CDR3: CASSIRAFREQYF
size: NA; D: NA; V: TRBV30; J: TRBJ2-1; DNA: TGTGCCTGGGACAGTGAAAACTCCTACAATGAGCAGTTCTTC; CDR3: CAWDSENSYNEQFF
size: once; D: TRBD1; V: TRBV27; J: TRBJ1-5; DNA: TGTGCCAGCAGTGGCACAGGGGGCGATCAGCCCCAGCATTTT; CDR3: CASSGTGGDQPQHF
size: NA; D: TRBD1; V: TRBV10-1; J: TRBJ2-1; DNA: TGCGCCAGCAGTGAGGAACCGGGACAGGGATATGCCAATGAGCAGTTCTTC; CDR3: CASSEEPGQGYANEQFF
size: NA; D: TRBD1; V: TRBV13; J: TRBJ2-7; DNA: TGTGCCAGCAGCCCAGGGGGAGAACAGACCTCCTACGAGCAGTACTTC; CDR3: CASSPGGEQTSYEQYF
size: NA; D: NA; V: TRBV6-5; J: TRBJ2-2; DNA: TGTGCCAGCAGTTACGGTGGGAACACCGGGGAGCTGTTTTTT; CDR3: CASSYGGNTGELFF
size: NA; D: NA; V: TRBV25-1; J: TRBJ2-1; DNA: TGTGCCAGCGGGGAGACAGGTAGCTACAATGAGCAGTTCTTC; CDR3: CASGETGSYNEQFF
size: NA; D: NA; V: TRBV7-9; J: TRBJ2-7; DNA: TGTGCCAGCAGCTTAGAGTTTGCCCGACTAGGTGAACCCTACGAGCAGTACTTC; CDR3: CASSLEFARLGEPYEQYF
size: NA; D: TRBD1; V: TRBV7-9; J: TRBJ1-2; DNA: TGTGCCAGCAGCCACTCCGGGACAGGGTACGGCTACACCTTC; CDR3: CASSHSGTGYGYTF
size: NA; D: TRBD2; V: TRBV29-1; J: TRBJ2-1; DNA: TGCAGCGTTGAAGGTACTAGCGGGAGGGCGGGGCAGTTCTTC; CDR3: CSVEGTSGRAGQFF
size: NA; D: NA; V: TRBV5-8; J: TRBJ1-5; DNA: TGTGCCAGCAGCTGGGGGGATAATAGCAATCAGCCCCAGCATTTT; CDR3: CASSWGDNSNQPQHF